This T cell receptor beta chain was sequenced during a study of cytomegalovirus exposure and HLA in healthy donors. Study-wide results and limits: Evidence from a later analysis indicated that most CMV-associated TCR beta chains looked HLA-restricted. The dataset shows that most TCR sequences were rare, while some public TCRs occurred in many donors.

Judged by abundance, this clone is medium-sized. Its antigen is currently unknown. PCR involved 60 Vbeta and 13 Jbeta primers. TCRdb keeps only in-frame clones here, not all; method: immunoSEQ multiplex PCR. The repertoire has approximately 110,000 clones, roughly 82% of them found once; the top ten carry about 13%. The CDR3 consists of 15 residues. V lost 3 bases to trimming and J lost 0 bases, with 10 bases between them. Germline V lookup: CDR1 MRHNA, CDR2 SNTAGT. The TCR sequence derives from a woman between 40 and 50 years old in good health and CMV-seropositive. The sequencing sample was made of PBMCs. The rearrangement joins TRBV6-4 to TRBJ2-3, with TRBD2 as a possible D gene (6 bases). This CDR3 reads CASSESGGSTDTQYF. The DNA of the CDR3 is TGTGCCAGCAGTGAAAGCGGAGGGAGCACAGATACGCAGTATTTT.